The clone carrying this TCR beta chain turned up a few times. Antigen specificity is unknown. The V and J ends lost 1 base and 2 bases, in that order; junction bases with no gene match: 5. CDR3 size: 17 residues. From germline, CDR1 is LNHNV and CDR2 YYDKDF (reference sequence). These data come from a study of identical twins. General study results and limits: Models underestimated out-of-frame TCR alpha sharing in monozygotic twins.

Every donor was a healthy Caucasian. Each cDNA held unique molecular identifiers, and template switching gave it a universal primer site. TCRdb re-derived calls from the 5' RACE reads in MiXCR, one entry per CDR3 protein. The sample yields 240,000 or so distinct CDR3 sequences, about 12% seen once. This sample was shared with a second study, whose subject was yellow fever vaccine responses in identical twins. From that second work: Twin vaccine T cell responses reportedly seemed partly convergent, partly personalized.

Source material: memory (CD45RO+) T cells sorted from blood. The genes are TRBV15 and TRBJ2-2, with 9 bases identical to TRBD2. The clonotype comes from a young woman in good health. The DNA for the CDR3 is TGTGCCACCAGCAGAGGAGAGCGGGAGGTTAACACCGGGGAGCTGTTTTTT. Its protein product is CATSRGEREVNTGELFF.